A selection of T cell receptor beta chains follows, all from one sample in a study of spatial heterogeneity in lung cancer. From the 5' RACE reads, TCRdb called clonotypes with MiXCR, one entry per CDR3 protein. The table has 25,000 to 35,000 distinct CDR3 sequences, roughly 5% seen once; the top ten hold 20% to 25%. Sequences were derived from PBMCs, sampled at follow-up. The receptor source for this set is a female donor with early-stage non-small cell lung cancer. The CDR3 runs from the conserved cysteine through the conserved F or W. D genes are given only for firm matches. The size field is filled for only some rows; it gives once, few, many or a size class.

v_call: TRBV19
clone_size: many
j_call: TRBJ1-4
d_call: -
cdr3_aa: CASRPPGLPTNEKLFF
cdr3_nt: TGTGCCAGTAGGCCTCCGGGCCTTCCAACTAATGAAAAACTGTTTTTT

v_call: TRBV5-1
clone_size: many
j_call: TRBJ2-1
d_call: TRBD1
cdr3_aa: CASSLWDRVNNEQFF
cdr3_nt: TGCGCCAGCAGCTTGTGGGACAGGGTGAACAATGAGCAGTTCTTC

v_call: TRBV28
clone_size: many
j_call: TRBJ1-3
d_call: -
cdr3_aa: CASSLPSGSGNTIYF
cdr3_nt: TGTGCCAGCAGTTTACCTTCCGGGTCTGGAAACACCATATATTTT

v_call: TRBV11-2
clone_size: many
j_call: TRBJ1-4
d_call: -
cdr3_aa: CASSLEPGAKLFF
cdr3_nt: TGTGCCAGCAGCTTAGAACCGGGGGCAAAACTGTTTTTT

v_call: TRBV20-1
clone_size: few
j_call: TRBJ2-5
d_call: -
cdr3_aa: CSARALGPETQYF
cdr3_nt: TGCAGTGCTAGGGCGCTGGGCCCAGAGACCCAGTACTTC

v_call: TRBV20-1
clone_size: many
j_call: TRBJ2-5
d_call: TRBD1
cdr3_aa: CSATGQKETQYF
cdr3_nt: TGCAGTGCTACGGGACAGAAAGAGACCCAGTACTTC

v_call: TRBV5-1
clone_size: few
j_call: TRBJ1-5
d_call: -
cdr3_aa: CASSLEGNNQPQHF
cdr3_nt: TGCGCCAGCAGCTTGGAGGGGAACAATCAGCCCCAGCATTTT

v_call: TRBV19
clone_size: many
j_call: TRBJ1-5
d_call: -
cdr3_aa: CASSMGGNQPQHF
cdr3_nt: TGTGCCAGTAGTATGGGGGGCAATCAGCCCCAGCATTTT

v_call: TRBV6-5
clone_size: many
j_call: TRBJ2-3
d_call: -
cdr3_aa: CASSATGGSSTDTQYF
cdr3_nt: TGTGCCAGCAGTGCAACTGGGGGATCTAGCACAGATACGCAGTATTTT

v_call: TRBV27
clone_size: many
j_call: TRBJ2-5
d_call: TRBD2
cdr3_aa: CASSSRGHWTSGRGGETQYF
cdr3_nt: TGTGCCAGCAGTTCACGGGGCCACTGGACTAGCGGGAGAGGAGGAGAGACCCAGTACTTC

v_call: TRBV3-1
clone_size: many
j_call: TRBJ2-1
d_call: TRBD2
cdr3_aa: CATSSERGYYNEQFF
cdr3_nt: TGTGCCACCTCCTCCGAGCGGGGATACTACAATGAGCAGTTCTTC

v_call: TRBV10-3
clone_size: -
j_call: TRBJ2-3
d_call: TRBD2
cdr3_aa: CAISPLVTGAGTDTQYF
cdr3_nt: TGTGCCATCAGTCCACTTGTGACGGGAGCGGGAACAGATACGCAGTATTTT

v_call: TRBV7-8
clone_size: many
j_call: TRBJ2-3
d_call: TRBD2
cdr3_aa: CASSLRTSGSTDTQYF
cdr3_nt: TGTGCCAGCAGCCTGAGGACTAGCGGATCCACAGATACGCAGTATTTT

v_call: TRBV27
clone_size: many
j_call: TRBJ2-7
d_call: -
cdr3_aa: CASSFQGGGEQYF
cdr3_nt: TGTGCCAGCAGTTTTCAAGGGGGAGGCGAGCAGTACTTC

v_call: TRBV27
clone_size: few
j_call: TRBJ1-1
d_call: -
cdr3_aa: CASSFQGRWNTEAFF
cdr3_nt: TGTGCCAGCAGTTTCCAGGGGAGATGGAACACTGAAGCTTTCTTT

v_call: TRBV11-1
clone_size: many
j_call: TRBJ2-2
d_call: TRBD1
cdr3_aa: CASTPPTGTGTGELFF
cdr3_nt: TGTGCCAGCACTCCCCCCACCGGGACAGGAACCGGGGAGCTGTTTTTT

v_call: TRBV29-1
clone_size: many
j_call: TRBJ1-5
d_call: TRBD1
cdr3_aa: CSVGTGNSNQPQHF
cdr3_nt: TGCAGCGTAGGGACAGGGAATAGCAATCAGCCCCAGCATTTT

v_call: TRBV9
clone_size: many
j_call: TRBJ2-5
d_call: -
cdr3_aa: CASSVAIQETQYF
cdr3_nt: TGTGCCAGCAGCGTAGCAATTCAAGAGACCCAGTACTTC

v_call: TRBV15
clone_size: many
j_call: TRBJ2-5
d_call: TRBD1
cdr3_aa: CATGSGGRETQYF
cdr3_nt: TGTGCCACCGGGTCAGGGGGACGGGAGACCCAGTACTTC

v_call: TRBV28
clone_size: many
j_call: TRBJ1-5
d_call: TRBD1
cdr3_aa: CASIPRTGHQPQHF
cdr3_nt: TGTGCCAGCATCCCGCGGACAGGACATCAGCCCCAGCATTTT

v_call: TRBV9
clone_size: many
j_call: TRBJ2-3
d_call: TRBD2
cdr3_aa: CASSVGLAGEGDTQYF
cdr3_nt: TGTGCCAGCAGCGTGGGACTAGCGGGAGAGGGGGATACGCAGTATTTT

v_call: TRBV9
clone_size: many
j_call: TRBJ2-3
d_call: TRBD2
cdr3_aa: CASNGLAGGGDTQYF
cdr3_nt: TGTGCCAGCAACGGACTAGCGGGAGGAGGGGATACGCAGTATTTT

v_call: TRBV3-1
clone_size: many
j_call: TRBJ2-4
d_call: -
cdr3_aa: CASSTRQGLRENIQYF
cdr3_nt: TGTGCCAGCAGCACCCGACAAGGGTTGAGGGAAAACATTCAGTACTTC

v_call: TRBV20-1
clone_size: few
j_call: TRBJ2-7
d_call: TRBD2
cdr3_aa: CSARELVAGDGYEQYF
cdr3_nt: TGCAGTGCTAGAGAATTGGTAGCGGGGGACGGGTACGAGCAGTACTTC

v_call: TRBV7-2
clone_size: many
j_call: TRBJ1-4
d_call: -
cdr3_aa: CASSHPGGREKLFF
cdr3_nt: TGTGCCAGCAGCCACCCGGGGGGACGTGAAAAACTGTTTTTT

v_call: TRBV19
clone_size: -
j_call: TRBJ1-1
d_call: -
cdr3_aa: CASSTSWAGNTEAFF
cdr3_nt: TGTGCCAGTAGTACCTCGTGGGCAGGGAACACTGAAGCTTTCTTT

v_call: TRBV5-4
clone_size: few
j_call: TRBJ2-7
d_call: TRBD1
cdr3_aa: CASSLQTGGGYEQYF
cdr3_nt: TGTGCCAGCAGCCTGCAGACAGGGGGCGGCTACGAGCAGTACTTC

v_call: TRBV5-6
clone_size: few
j_call: TRBJ2-1
d_call: -
cdr3_aa: CASSLGGSYYNEQFF
cdr3_nt: TGTGCCAGCAGCTTGGGGGGTTCGTATTACAATGAGCAGTTCTTC

v_call: TRBV6-5
clone_size: many
j_call: TRBJ2-4
d_call: TRBD1
cdr3_aa: CASSRTWDRIAKNIQYF
cdr3_nt: TGTGCCAGCAGCCGTACCTGGGACAGAATAGCCAAAAACATTCAGTACTTC

v_call: TRBV4-3
clone_size: many
j_call: TRBJ1-2
d_call: -
cdr3_aa: CASSQVEGRDYGYTF
cdr3_nt: TGCGCCAGCAGCCAAGTAGAGGGGAGGGACTATGGCTACACCTTC

v_call: TRBV20-1
clone_size: many
j_call: TRBJ1-2
d_call: TRBD1
cdr3_aa: CSASDRGGRGYTF
cdr3_nt: TGCAGTGCCTCGGACAGGGGTGGAAGGGGCTACACCTTC

v_call: TRBV29-1
clone_size: many
j_call: TRBJ2-7
d_call: -
cdr3_aa: CSVLHNSYEQYF
cdr3_nt: TGCAGCGTCCTACATAATTCTTACGAGCAGTACTTC

v_call: TRBV7-2
clone_size: few
j_call: TRBJ2-3
d_call: TRBD1
cdr3_aa: CASSFPGQPDTQYF
cdr3_nt: TGTGCCAGCAGCTTCCCGGGACAGCCAGATACGCAGTATTTT

v_call: TRBV10-2
clone_size: many
j_call: TRBJ2-7
d_call: -
cdr3_aa: CASGLSHEQYF
cdr3_nt: TGCGCCAGCGGCCTGAGCCACGAGCAGTACTTC

v_call: TRBV5-1
clone_size: many
j_call: TRBJ2-7
d_call: TRBD2
cdr3_aa: CASSRGGGDSYEQYF
cdr3_nt: TGCGCCAGCAGCCGCGGCGGGGGGGATTCCTACGAGCAGTACTTC

v_call: TRBV5-6
clone_size: many
j_call: TRBJ1-1
d_call: -
cdr3_aa: CASSFYNGAEAFF
cdr3_nt: TGTGCCAGCAGCTTTTACAACGGGGCCGAAGCTTTCTTT

v_call: TRBV11-1
clone_size: many
j_call: TRBJ2-7
d_call: TRBD1
cdr3_aa: CASSLDRASYEQYF
cdr3_nt: TGTGCCAGCAGCCTCGACAGGGCCTCCTACGAGCAGTACTTC

v_call: TRBV7-2
clone_size: few
j_call: TRBJ2-1
d_call: TRBD2
cdr3_aa: CASSRSGRAENNEQFF
cdr3_nt: TGTGCCAGCAGTCGTAGCGGGAGGGCCGAAAACAATGAGCAGTTCTTC

v_call: TRBV2
clone_size: many
j_call: TRBJ2-3
d_call: TRBD2
cdr3_aa: CASSPGLASADTQYF
cdr3_nt: TGTGCCAGCAGTCCGGGACTAGCATCAGCAGATACGCAGTATTTT

v_call: TRBV21-1
clone_size: -
j_call: TRBJ2-3
d_call: -
cdr3_aa: CASSKEEGTDTQYF
cdr3_nt: TGTGCCAGCAGCAAAGAAGAGGGCACAGATACGCAGTATTTT

v_call: TRBV4-2
clone_size: many
j_call: TRBJ2-1
d_call: TRBD2
cdr3_aa: CASSQDLAGAVEQFF
cdr3_nt: TGTGCCAGCAGCCAAGACCTAGCGGGAGCGGTTGAGCAGTTCTTC

v_call: TRBV7-2
clone_size: many
j_call: TRBJ1-5
d_call: -
cdr3_aa: CASSLGQSGNQPQHF
cdr3_nt: TGTGCCAGCAGCCTCGGGCAGAGCGGCAATCAGCCCCAGCATTTT

v_call: TRBV3-1
clone_size: -
j_call: TRBJ1-4
d_call: TRBD1
cdr3_aa: CASSPGQGRSTNEKLFF
cdr3_nt: TGTGCCAGCAGCCCGGGACAGGGGAGGTCTACTAATGAAAAACTGTTTTTT